This entry is about one T cell receptor (beta chain). Its cognate antigen has yet to be identified. Base qualities are missing; no much larger clone stands one base away. This sample stems from a study of radiotherapy plus CTLA-4 blockade in lung cancer (dated by TCRdb to the late 2010s). Broadly, across the study: Objective responses occurred in roughly a sixth of enrolled patients, and 30% to 40% achieved disease control. Broad study findings and their caveats: Early dynamic changes in blood T cell clones, together with increased serum interferon-beta after radiation, were reported as the strongest predictors of response. After treatment with radiotherapy and ipilimumab, TCR clones that came from tumors expanded in the peripheral blood.

Focal radiation therapy combined with CTLA-4 blockade (ipilimumab) was tested in patients with chemo-refractory metastatic non-small-cell lung cancer. Receptors were amplified or captured by the immunoSEQ multiplex PCR assay. Here the immuneACCESS table is served through TCRdb, limited to in-frame sequences with V and J called. Missing clones are a known gap in these copies; in checked studies unresolved V genes cover under half, and the rest lacks a known reason. Counted in this sample were tens of thousands of clones; more than 75% of them appeared once. The ten largest make up 28% of the sample. The CDR3 has 15 amino acids, counting the end cysteine and phenylalanine. Only the CDR3 region is kept as DNA, spanning 45 bases read in frame from base 1. A distance of 11 bases separates the germline ends of V and J, which lose 1 base and 2 bases respectively. Based on the germline V gene, the CDR1 and CDR2 sequences are LGHNA and YSLEER.

The sequence derives from a human donor with non-small cell lung cancer whose response to radiotherapy plus ipilimumab could not be evaluated. The V and J genes are TRBV4-3 and TRBJ1-2; TRBD1 might be the D gene, on 6 matching bases. The sequencing used peripheral blood, collected from a patient treated with radiotherapy plus ipilimumab. The bases read TGCGCCAGCAGCCAAGTACAGACAGGCAACTATGGCTACACCTTC. It encodes CASSQVQTGNYGYTF.